The next 6 T cell receptor beta chains were all read from a single sample in a study of metastatic and nonmetastatic thyroid tumors. TCRdb re-called the PCR reads via MiXCR. The table lists 85,000 to 95,000 clones, under 15% of them singletons. None of the patients had undergone any treatment ahead of thyroid surgery. Material: blood. The source of these receptors is a female donor with papillary thyroid cancer or a benign thyroid nodule (not recorded which). Some clones in this sample may be carry-over from other donors' samples.

This clone has a count of ten or more. The chain combines TRBV19 with TRBJ2-3; 7 bases are shared with TRBD2. J lost 3 bases, V lost 4 bases, and 4 bases had no gene match. The V gene's germline CDR1 is LNHDA and CDR2 SQIVND (reference sequence). This CDR3 region has 14 residues. The CDR3 spells CASSTGLGTDTQYF. DNA of the CDR3: TGTGCCAGTAGTACAGGACTAGGGACAGATACGCAGTATTTT. Using reference TRBV19 and TRBJ2-3 for the parts outside the CDR3, the full variable domain is DGGITQSPKYLFRKEGQNVTLSCEQNLNHDAMYWYRQDPGQGLRLIYYSQIVNDFQKGDIAEGYSVSREKKESFPLTVTSAQKNPTAFYLCASSTGLGTDTQYFGPGTRLTVL.

Details on this clone: Since the CDR3 does not end with the conserved phenylalanine or tryptophan, this likely comes from a read error. The rearrangement uses TRBV20-1 and TRBJ2-7; D ambiguous. CDR3 length equals 15 residues. The germline gives CDR1 DFQATT, CDR2 SNEGSKA (reference sequence). Written as DNA, the CDR3 is TGCAGTGCTAGGGATCTAGTTGATGACTCCTACGGGCAGTACCTC. It is translated as CSARDLVDDSYGQYL.

This sequence joins TRBV30 and TRBJ2-7; the D gene is possibly TRBD2 (5 bases). Germline V gives CDR1 GTSNPN, CDR2 SVGIG (reference sequence). V gave up 2 bases and J gave up 3 bases, with 8 bases separating them. This CDR3 is 12 amino acids long. In DNA form, the CDR3 reads TGTGCCTGGAGTCCTAGCTTCTACGAGCAGTACTTC. Protein: CAWSPSFYEQYF.

This clone was found many times. The genes are TRBV28 and TRBJ1-2; no reliable D call. V gave up 3 bases and J gave up 8 bases, with 10 bases separating them. Germline V lookup: CDR1 MDHEN, CDR2 SYDVKM. This CDR3 has 12 residues. The CDR3 region is CASSLRVGGYTF. The CDR3 coding sequence is TGTGCCAGCAGTTTGAGGGTAGGAGGCTACACCTTC.

This clone showed up just a few times. A much larger clone differs by one base, so this may be a read error. Additional DNA sequences in this sample encode the identical CDR3. The rearrangement links TRBV19 to TRBJ1-1; possibly TRBD1 for D (6 bases). V was shortened by 5 bases and J by 0 bases, with 13 bases between the two germline ends. CDR3 length: 15 residues. Germline V gives CDR1 LNHDA, CDR2 SQIVND (reference sequence). The CDR3 loop reads CASSLGQSLNTEAFF. In DNA form, the CDR3 reads TGTGCCAGTAGTCTTGGACAGTCTTTGAACACTGAAGCTTTCTTT.

This clone was observed a handful of times. This sequence may be a read error, since a much larger clone differs from it by one base. Additional DNA sequences in this sample encode the identical CDR3. This sequence joins TRBV9 and TRBJ2-3, with D possibly TRBD2 on 6 matching bases. This CDR3 is built from 15 residues. V shed 0 bases and J shed 3 bases, with 11 bases lying between them. Germline CDR1 is SGDLS and CDR2 is YYNGEE. The CDR3 coding sequence is TGTGCCAGCAGCGTAGCCCAGGGAGGTACAGATACGCAGTATTTT. Translating gives CASSVAQGGTDTQYF.